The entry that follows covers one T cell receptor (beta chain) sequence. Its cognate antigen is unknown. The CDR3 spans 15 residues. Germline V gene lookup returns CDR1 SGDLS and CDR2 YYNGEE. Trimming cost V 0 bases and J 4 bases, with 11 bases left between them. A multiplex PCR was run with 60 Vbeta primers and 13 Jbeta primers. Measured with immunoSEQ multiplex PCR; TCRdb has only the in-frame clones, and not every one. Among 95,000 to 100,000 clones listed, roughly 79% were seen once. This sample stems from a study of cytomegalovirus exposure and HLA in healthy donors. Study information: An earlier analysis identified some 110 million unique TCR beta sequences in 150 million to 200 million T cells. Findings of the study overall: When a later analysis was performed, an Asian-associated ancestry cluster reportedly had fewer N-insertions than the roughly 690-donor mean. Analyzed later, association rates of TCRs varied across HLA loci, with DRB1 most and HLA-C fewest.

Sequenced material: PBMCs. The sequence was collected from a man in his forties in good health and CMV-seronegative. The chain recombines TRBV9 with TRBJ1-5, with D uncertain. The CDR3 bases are TGTGCCAGCAGCGTAGATGGACTAAAAAATCAGCCCCAGCATTTT. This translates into CASSVDGLKNQPQHF.